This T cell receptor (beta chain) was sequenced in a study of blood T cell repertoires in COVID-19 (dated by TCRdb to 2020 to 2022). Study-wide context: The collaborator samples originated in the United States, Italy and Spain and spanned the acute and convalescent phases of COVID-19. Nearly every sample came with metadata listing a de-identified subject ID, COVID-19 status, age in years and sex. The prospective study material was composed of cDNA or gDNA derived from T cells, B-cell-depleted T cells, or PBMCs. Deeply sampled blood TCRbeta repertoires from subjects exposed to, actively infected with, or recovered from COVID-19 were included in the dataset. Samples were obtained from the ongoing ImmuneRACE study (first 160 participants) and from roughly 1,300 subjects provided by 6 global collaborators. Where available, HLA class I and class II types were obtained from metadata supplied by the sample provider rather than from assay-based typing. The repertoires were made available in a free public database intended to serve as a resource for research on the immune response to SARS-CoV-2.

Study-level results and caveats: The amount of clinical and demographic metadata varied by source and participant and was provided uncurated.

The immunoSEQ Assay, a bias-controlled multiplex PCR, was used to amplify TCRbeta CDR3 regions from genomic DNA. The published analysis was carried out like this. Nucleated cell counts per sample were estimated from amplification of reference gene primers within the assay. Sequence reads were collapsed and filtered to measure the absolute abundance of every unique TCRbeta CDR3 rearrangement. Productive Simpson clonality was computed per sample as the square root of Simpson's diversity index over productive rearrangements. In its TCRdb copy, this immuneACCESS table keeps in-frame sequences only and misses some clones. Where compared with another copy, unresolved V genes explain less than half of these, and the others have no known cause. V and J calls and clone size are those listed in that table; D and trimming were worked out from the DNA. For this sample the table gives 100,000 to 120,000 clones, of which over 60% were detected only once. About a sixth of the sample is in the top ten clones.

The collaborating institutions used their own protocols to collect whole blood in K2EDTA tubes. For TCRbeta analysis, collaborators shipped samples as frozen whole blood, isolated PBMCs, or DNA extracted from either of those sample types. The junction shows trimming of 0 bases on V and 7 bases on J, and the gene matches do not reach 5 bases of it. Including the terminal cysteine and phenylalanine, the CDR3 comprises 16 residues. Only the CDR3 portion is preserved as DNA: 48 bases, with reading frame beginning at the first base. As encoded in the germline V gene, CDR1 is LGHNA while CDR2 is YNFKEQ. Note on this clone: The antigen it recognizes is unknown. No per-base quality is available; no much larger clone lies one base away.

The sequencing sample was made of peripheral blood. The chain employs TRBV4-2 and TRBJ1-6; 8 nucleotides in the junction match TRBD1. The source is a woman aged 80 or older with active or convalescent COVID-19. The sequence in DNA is TGTGCCAGCAGCCAAGATCCAGGGGGCAAAAATTCACCCCTCCACTTT. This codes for CASSQDPGGKNSPLHF.